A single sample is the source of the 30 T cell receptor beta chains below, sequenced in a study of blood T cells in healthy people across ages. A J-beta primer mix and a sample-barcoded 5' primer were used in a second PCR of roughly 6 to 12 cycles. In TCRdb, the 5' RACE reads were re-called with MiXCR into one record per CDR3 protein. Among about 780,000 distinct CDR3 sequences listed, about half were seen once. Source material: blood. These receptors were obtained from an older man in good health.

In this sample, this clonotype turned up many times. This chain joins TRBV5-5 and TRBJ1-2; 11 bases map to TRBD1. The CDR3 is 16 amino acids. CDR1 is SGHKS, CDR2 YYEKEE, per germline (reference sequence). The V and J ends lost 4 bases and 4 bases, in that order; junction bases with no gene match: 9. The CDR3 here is CASSQEAGTGGYGYTF. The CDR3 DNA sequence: TGTGCCAGCAGCCAGGAAGCCGGGACAGGGGGCTATGGCTACACCTTC.

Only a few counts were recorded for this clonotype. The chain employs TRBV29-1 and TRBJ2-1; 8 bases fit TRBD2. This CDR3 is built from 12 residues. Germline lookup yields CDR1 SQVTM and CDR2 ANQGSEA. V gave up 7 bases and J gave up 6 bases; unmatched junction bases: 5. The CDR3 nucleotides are TGCAGCGCGGGGGGGGCTCCCAATGAGCAGTTCTTC. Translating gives CSAGGAPNEQFF.

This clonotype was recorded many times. The CDR3 here is CASSLLGQAPYEQYF. The CDR3 nucleotides are TGTGCCAGCAGCTTATTGGGACAGGCCCCCTACGAGCAGTACTTC. The chain joins TRBV7-2 to TRBJ2-7, with 8 bases matching TRBD1. Losses at the gene ends were 2 bases for V and 2 bases for J; bases not matched to a gene: 5. Germline assignment: CDR1 SGHTA and CDR2 FQGNSA. The CDR3 loop spans 15 amino acids.

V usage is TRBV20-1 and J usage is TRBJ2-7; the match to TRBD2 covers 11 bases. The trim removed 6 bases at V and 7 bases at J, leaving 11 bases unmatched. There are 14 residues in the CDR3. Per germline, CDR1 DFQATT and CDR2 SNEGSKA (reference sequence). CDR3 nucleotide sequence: TGCAGTGCCACAATAGCGGGAGGGTACGCGGAGCAGTACTTC. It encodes CSATIAGGYAEQYF.

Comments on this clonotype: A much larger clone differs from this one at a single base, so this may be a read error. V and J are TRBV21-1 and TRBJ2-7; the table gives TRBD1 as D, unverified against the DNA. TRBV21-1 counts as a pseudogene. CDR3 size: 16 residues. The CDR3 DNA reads TGTGCCAGCAGCAAAGAAGGGGGGGACACGACCTGCGAGCAGTACTTC. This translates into CASSKEGGDTTCEQYF.

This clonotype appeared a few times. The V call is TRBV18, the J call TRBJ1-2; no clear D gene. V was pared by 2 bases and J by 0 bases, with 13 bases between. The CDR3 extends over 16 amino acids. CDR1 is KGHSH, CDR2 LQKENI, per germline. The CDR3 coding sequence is TGTGCCAGCTCACCAAGCGACACTCAGTCTAACTATGGCTACACCTTC. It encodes CASSPSDTQSNYGYTF. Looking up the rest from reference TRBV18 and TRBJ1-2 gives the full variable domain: NAGVMQNPRHLVRRRGQEARLRCSPMKGHSHVYWYRQLPEEGLKFMVYLQKENIIDESGMPKERFSAEFPKEGPSILRIQQVVRGDSAAYFCASSPSDTQSNYGYTFGSGTRLTVV.

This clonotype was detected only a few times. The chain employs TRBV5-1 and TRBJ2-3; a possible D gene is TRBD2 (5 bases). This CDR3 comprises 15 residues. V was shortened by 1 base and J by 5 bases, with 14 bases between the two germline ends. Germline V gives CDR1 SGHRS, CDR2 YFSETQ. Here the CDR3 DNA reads TGCGCCAGCAGCTTGTCCAGTAGCGCCAGAGATACGCAGTATTTT. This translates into CASSLSSSARDTQYF.

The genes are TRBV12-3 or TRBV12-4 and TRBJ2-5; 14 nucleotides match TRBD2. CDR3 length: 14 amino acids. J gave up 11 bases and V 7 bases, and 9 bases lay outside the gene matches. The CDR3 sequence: CASMTSGRGNGQYF. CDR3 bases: TGTGCCAGCATGACTAGCGGGAGGGGTAACGGGCAGTACTTC.

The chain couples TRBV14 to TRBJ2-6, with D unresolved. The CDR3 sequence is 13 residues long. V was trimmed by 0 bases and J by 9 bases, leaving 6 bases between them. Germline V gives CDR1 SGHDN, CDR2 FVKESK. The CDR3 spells CASSQDTVNVLTF. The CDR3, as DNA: TGTGCCAGCAGCCAAGACACTGTCAACGTCCTGACTTTC.

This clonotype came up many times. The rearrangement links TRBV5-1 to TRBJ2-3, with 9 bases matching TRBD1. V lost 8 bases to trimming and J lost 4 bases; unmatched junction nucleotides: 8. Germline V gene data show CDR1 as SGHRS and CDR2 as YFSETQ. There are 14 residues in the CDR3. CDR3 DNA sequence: TGCGCCAGTTCGCCGGGACAGGGTTCAGATACGCAGTATTTT. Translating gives CASSPGQGSDTQYF.

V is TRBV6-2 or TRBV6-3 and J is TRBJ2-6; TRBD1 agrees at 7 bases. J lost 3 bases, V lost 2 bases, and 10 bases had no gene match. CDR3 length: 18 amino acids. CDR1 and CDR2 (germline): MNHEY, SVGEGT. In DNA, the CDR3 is TGTGCCAGCAGTTACCCGACAGGGTCTCATAATGGGGCCAACGTCCTGACTTTC. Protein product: CASSYPTGSHNGANVLTF.

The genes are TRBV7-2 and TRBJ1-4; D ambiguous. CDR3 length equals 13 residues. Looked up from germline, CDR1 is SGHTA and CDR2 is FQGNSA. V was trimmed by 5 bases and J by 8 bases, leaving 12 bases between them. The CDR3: CASSTRYGEKLFF. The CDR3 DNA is TGTGCCAGCAGCACTCGATACGGGGAAAAACTGTTTTTT.

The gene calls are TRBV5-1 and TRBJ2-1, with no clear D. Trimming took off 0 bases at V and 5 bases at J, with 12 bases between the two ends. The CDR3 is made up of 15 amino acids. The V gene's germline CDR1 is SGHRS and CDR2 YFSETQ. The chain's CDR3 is CASSLVANKNNEQFF. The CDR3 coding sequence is TGCGCCAGCAGCTTGGTTGCGAATAAGAACAATGAGCAGTTCTTC. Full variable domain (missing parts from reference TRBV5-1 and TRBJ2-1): KAGVTQTPRYLIKTRGQQVTLSCSPISGHRSVSWYQQTPGQGLQFLFEYFSETQRNKGNFPGRFSGRQFSNSRSEMNVSTLELGDSALYLCASSLVANKNNEQFFGPGTRLTVL.

The CDR3 loop reads CASSSSGTSGSIGEQFF. DNA for the CDR3: TGTGCCAGCAGCTCCTCCGGGACTAGCGGGAGTATAGGGGAGCAGTTCTTC. The chain links TRBV7-2 to TRBJ2-1; 14 bases are shared with TRBD2. After removal of 4 bases from V and 10 bases from J, the junction contained 12 bases not matched to a gene. The CDR3 sequence is 17 residues long. Germline lookup yields CDR1 SGHTA and CDR2 FQGNSA.

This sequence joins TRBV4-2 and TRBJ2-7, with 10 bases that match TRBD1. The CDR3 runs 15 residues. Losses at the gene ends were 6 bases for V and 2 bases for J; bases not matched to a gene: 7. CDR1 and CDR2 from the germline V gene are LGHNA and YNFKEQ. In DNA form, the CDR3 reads TGTGCCAGCAGACGACAGGGGGCCGGGGCCTACGAGCAGTACTTC. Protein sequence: CASRRQGAGAYEQYF.

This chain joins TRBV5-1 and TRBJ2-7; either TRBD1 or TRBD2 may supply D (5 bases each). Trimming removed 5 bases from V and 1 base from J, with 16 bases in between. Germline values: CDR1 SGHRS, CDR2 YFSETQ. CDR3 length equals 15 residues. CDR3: CASSSGTIGSYEQYF. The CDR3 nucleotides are TGCGCCAGCAGTTCCGGGACCATTGGGTCCTACGAGCAGTACTTC.

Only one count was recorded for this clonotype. CDR3 region: CASSPRGDNQPQHF. The DNA of the CDR3 is TGTGCCAGCAGCCCGCGCGGAGATAATCAGCCCCAGCATTTT. J is TRBJ1-5 and V is TRBV14; D unclear. Germline V gene data show CDR1 as SGHDN and CDR2 as FVKESK. There are 14 residues in the CDR3. The germline V and J ends were trimmed by 4 bases and 4 bases, with 11 bases remaining between them.

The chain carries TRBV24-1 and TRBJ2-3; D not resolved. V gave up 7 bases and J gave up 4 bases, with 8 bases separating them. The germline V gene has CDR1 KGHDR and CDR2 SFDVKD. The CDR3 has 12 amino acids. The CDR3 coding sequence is TGTGCCACCAGCGTCCGGTCAGATACGCAGTATTTT. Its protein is CATSVRSDTQYF.

In nucleotides, the CDR3 is TGCGCCAGCCGCTCCGGACTAGCGAGGACAGATACGCAGTATTTT. This gives the protein CASRSGLARTDTQYF. The chain joins TRBV5-1 to TRBJ2-3, with TRBD2 matching 9 bases. Trimming cost V 7 bases and J 3 bases; bases outside gene matches: 9. The germline gives CDR1 SGHRS, CDR2 YFSETQ. This CDR3 region has 15 residues.

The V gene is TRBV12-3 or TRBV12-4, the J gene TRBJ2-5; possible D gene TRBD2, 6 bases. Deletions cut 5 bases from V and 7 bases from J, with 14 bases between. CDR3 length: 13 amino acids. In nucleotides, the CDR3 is TGTGCCAGCAGTATAAGGGCCGGGGGGACCCAGTACTTC. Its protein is CASSIRAGGTQYF.

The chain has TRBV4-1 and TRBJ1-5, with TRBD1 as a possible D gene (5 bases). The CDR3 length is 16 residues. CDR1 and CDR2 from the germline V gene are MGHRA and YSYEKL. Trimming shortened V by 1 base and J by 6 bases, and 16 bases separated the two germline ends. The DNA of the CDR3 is TGCGCCAGCAGCCAAGCCTTTACTGGGGCGGTTCAGCCCCAGCATTTT. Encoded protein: CASSQAFTGAVQPQHF.

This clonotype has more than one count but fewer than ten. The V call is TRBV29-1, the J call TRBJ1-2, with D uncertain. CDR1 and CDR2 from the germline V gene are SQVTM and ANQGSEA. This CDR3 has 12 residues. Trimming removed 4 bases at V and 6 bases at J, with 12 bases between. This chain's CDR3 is CSVVAGTDGYTF. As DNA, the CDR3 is TGCAGCGTTGTGGCGGGTACCGATGGCTACACCTTC. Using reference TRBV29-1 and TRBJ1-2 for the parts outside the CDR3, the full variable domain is SAVISQKPSRDICQRGTSLTIQCQVDSQVTMMFWYRQQPGQSLTLIATANQGSEATYESGFVIDKFPISRPNLTFSTLTVSNMSPEDSSIYLCSVVAGTDGYTFGSGTRLTVV.

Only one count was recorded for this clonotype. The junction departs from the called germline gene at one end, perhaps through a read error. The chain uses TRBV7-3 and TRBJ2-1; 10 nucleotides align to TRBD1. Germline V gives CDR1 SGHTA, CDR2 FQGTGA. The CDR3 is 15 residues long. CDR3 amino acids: CASNLRDRGMNEQFF. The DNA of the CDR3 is TGTGCCAGCAACTTAAGGGACAGGGGAATGAATGAGCAGTTCTTC.

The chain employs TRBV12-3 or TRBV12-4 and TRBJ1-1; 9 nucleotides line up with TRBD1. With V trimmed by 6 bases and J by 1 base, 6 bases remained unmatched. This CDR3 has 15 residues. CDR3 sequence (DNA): TGTGCCAGCAGAACAGGGGGCAGGGGGAACACTGAAGCTTTCTTT. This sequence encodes CASRTGGRGNTEAFF.

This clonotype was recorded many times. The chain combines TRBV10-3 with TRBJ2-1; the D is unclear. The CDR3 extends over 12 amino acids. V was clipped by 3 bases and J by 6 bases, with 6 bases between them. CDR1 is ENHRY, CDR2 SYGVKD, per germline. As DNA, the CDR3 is TGTGCCATCAGTGACCAACTCAATGAGCAGTTCTTC. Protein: CAISDQLNEQFF.

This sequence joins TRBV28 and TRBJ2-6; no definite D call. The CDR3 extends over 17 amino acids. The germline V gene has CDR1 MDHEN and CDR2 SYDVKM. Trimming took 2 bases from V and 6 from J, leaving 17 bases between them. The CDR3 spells CASSLKLFGVVANVLTF. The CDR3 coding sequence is TGTGCCAGCAGTTTAAAATTATTTGGGGTCGTGGCCAACGTCCTGACTTTC.

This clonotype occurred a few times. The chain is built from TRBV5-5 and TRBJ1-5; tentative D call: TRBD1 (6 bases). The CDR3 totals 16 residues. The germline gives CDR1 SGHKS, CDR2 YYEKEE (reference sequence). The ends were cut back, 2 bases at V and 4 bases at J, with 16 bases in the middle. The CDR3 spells CASSLSLWGQNQPQHF. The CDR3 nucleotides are TGTGCCAGCAGCTTATCTTTGTGGGGGCAGAATCAGCCCCAGCATTTT.

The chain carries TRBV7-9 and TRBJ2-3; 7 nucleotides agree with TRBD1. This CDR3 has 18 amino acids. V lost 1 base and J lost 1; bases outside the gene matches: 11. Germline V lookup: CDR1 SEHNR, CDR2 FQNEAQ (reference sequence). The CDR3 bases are TGTGCCAGCAGCTTAGGGGAGACAGGGCCTTCCGGCACAGATACGCAGTATTTT. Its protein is CASSLGETGPSGTDTQYF.

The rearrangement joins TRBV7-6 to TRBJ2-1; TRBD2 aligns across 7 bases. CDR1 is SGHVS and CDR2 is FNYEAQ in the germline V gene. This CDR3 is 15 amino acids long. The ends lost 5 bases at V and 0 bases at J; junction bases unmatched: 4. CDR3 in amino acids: CASSPRENSYNEQFF. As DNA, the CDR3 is TGTGCCAGCAGCCCGCGGGAGAACTCCTACAATGAGCAGTTCTTC.

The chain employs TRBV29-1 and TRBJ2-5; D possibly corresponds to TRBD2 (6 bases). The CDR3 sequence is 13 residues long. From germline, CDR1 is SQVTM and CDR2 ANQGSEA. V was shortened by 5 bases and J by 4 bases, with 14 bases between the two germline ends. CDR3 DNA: TGCAGCGTTATAAGGAGGGGCATAGAGACCCAGTACTTC. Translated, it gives CSVIRRGIETQYF.